This note documents a single T cell receptor beta chain sequence. This sample is part of a study of T cell responses to AZD1222 COVID-19 vaccine. TCRdb keeps only in-frame clones here, not all; method: immunoSEQ multiplex PCR. The repertoire has over 95,000 clones, about four fifths of them found once; the top ten carry 13% to 15%. The starting material was peripheral blood, obtained 28 days after the second AZD1222 dose. The sequence came from an adult who received the AZD1222 COVID-19 vaccine.

The CDR3: CASSLVARRGIDEQFF. For the CDR3, the DNA is TGTGCCAGCAGCTTGGTGGCTCGCAGGGGTATCGATGAGCAGTTCTTC. The chain joins TRBV5-5 to TRBJ2-1, with D possibly TRBD1 on 6 matching bases. V dropped 0 bases and J dropped 8 bases, with 18 bases sitting between them. CDR1 and CDR2 from the germline V gene are SGHKS and YYEKEE (reference sequence). The CDR3 has 16 residues.